One sample yielded the 18 T cell receptor beta chains listed below, sequenced in a study of blood T cell repertoires in COVID-19. Clones were sequenced by immunoSEQ multiplex PCR, and TCRdb holds only the in-frame ones, with some missing. The sample has roughly 100,000 clones; about 84% are singletons. The sequenced sample was peripheral blood. Receptor source: an elderly man with active or convalescent COVID-19.

The chain combines TRBV5-1 with TRBJ1-1; D might be TRBD1 (6 bases). Germline assignment: CDR1 SGHRS and CDR2 YFSETQ. The CDR3 consists of 14 residues. Between the trimmed V and J ends, which lost 4 bases and 5 bases, there was a span of 15 bases. The CDR3 is CASSLDVGATEAFF. In nucleotides, the CDR3 is TGCGCCAGCAGCCTCGACGTGGGGGCGACTGAAGCTTTCTTT.

In nucleotides, the CDR3 is TGTGCCAGCGGAACCGGGGGGTACCAAGAGACCCAGTACTTC. Protein sequence: CASGTGGYQETQYF. The chain is built from TRBV28 and TRBJ2-5, with TRBD2 identical over 7 bases. Germline loops: CDR1 MDHEN, CDR2 SYDVKM. The CDR3 is 14 residues long. After removal of 8 bases from V and 0 bases from J, the junction contained 6 bases not matched to a gene.

This clone was counted once. V and J are TRBV27 and TRBJ1-5; D is uncertain. Germline lookup yields CDR1 MNHEY and CDR2 SMNVEV (reference sequence). V lost 6 bases and J 0 bases, leaving 12 bases between the germline ends. There are 15 residues in the CDR3. CDR3: CASRKGVNSNQPQHF. The CDR3 coding sequence is TGTGCCAGCAGAAAGGGAGTCAATAGCAATCAGCCCCAGCATTTT.

The DNA of the CDR3 is TGTGCCAGCAGCTTAGAAGGCGCAGGGTCAACAGATACGCAGTATTTT. This gives the protein CASSLEGAGSTDTQYF. This chain uses TRBV11-3 with TRBJ2-3, with TRBD1 as a possible D gene (5 bases). This CDR3 region has 16 residues. Germline-derived CDR1 and CDR2 are SGHNT and YENEEA. V lost 0 bases to trimming and J lost 3 bases, with 13 bases between them.

V usage is TRBV5-1 and J usage is TRBJ1-1, with D perhaps TRBD1 (6 bases). V dropped 2 bases and J dropped 3 bases, with 11 bases sitting between them. CDR3 length: 14 amino acids. Germline V gene data show CDR1 as SGHRS and CDR2 as YFSETQ. The CDR3 is CASSLGGQDTEAFF. The CDR3 coding sequence is TGCGCCAGCAGCTTAGGGGGTCAGGACACTGAAGCTTTCTTT.

The rearrangement uses TRBV19 and TRBJ2-5, with D possibly TRBD2 on 6 matching bases. The CDR3 runs to 14 residues. Germline lookup yields CDR1 LNHDA and CDR2 SQIVND (reference sequence). V gave up 6 bases and J gave up 3 bases, with 14 bases separating them. In nucleotides, the CDR3 is TGTGCCAGTAGCCATGGCGGGGTGGAAGAGACCCAGTACTTC. Translating gives CASSHGGVEETQYF.

The chain uses TRBV2 and TRBJ2-1, with TRBD1 identical over 8 bases. The germline CDR1 and CDR2 sequences are SNHLY and FYNNEI. Trimming cost V 7 bases and J 3 bases; bases outside gene matches: 8. The CDR3 has 15 residues. The chain's CDR3 is CASKQGAGIYNEQFF. The CDR3 DNA follows: TGTGCCAGCAAGCAGGGGGCCGGAATCTACAATGAGCAGTTCTTC.

The chain joins TRBV6-1 to TRBJ2-7; a possible D gene is TRBD2 (6 bases). Trimming removed 2 bases at V and 6 bases at J, with 8 bases between. The CDR3 is made up of 12 amino acids. Germline V lookup: CDR1 MNHNS, CDR2 SASEGT. CDR3 in amino acids: CASSELASEQYF. The CDR3 DNA reads TGTGCCAGCAGTGAACTAGCGAGCGAGCAGTACTTC.

This clone was counted only a few times. The sample holds other DNA sequences that translate to the same CDR3. J is TRBJ2-1 and V is TRBV11-3; the D is unclear. The V end lost 3 bases, the J end lost 5 bases, and 8 bases lay between the germline ends. This CDR3 comprises 13 residues. Germline CDR1 SGHNT, CDR2 YENEEA. CDR3 bases: TGTGCCAGCAGCTTGGGCAGGAACAATGAGCAGTTCTTC. It is translated as CASSLGRNNEQFF. The variable domain in full, completed from reference TRBV11-3 and TRBJ2-1, reads EAGVVQSPRYKIIEKKQPVAFWCNPISGHNTLYWYLQNLGQGPELLIRYENEEAVDDSQLPKDRFSAERLKGVDSTLKIQPAELGDSAVYLCASSLGRNNEQFFGPGTRLTVL.

The chain has TRBV25-1 and TRBJ2-2, with TRBD1 identical over 8 bases. Trimming at V came to 2 bases and at J to 5 bases, leaving 7 bases not matched to a gene. The length of the CDR3 is 16 residues. Germline CDR1 is MGHDK and CDR2 is SYGVNS. As DNA, the CDR3 is TGTGCCAGCAGTGAAAGGACAGGGATGGGGACCGGGGAGCTGTTTTTT. It specifies CASSERTGMGTGELFF.

The chain recombines TRBV7-2 with TRBJ2-1; the D gene is possibly TRBD2 (6 bases). The germline V and J ends were trimmed by 2 bases and 4 bases, with 9 bases remaining between them. The CDR3 is made up of 14 amino acids. CDR1 is SGHTA and CDR2 is FQGNSA in the germline V gene. The CDR3: CASSLTSLYNEQFF. CDR3 sequence (DNA): TGTGCCAGCAGCTTAACTAGCTTGTACAATGAGCAGTTCTTC.

The chain links TRBV7-9 to TRBJ2-3; 10 positions match TRBD1. This CDR3 spans 17 amino acids. Germline V gene lookup returns CDR1 SEHNR and CDR2 FQNEAQ (reference sequence). Unmatched junction bases numbered 6, after V lost 0 bases and J lost 3 bases. The CDR3 DNA sequence: TGTGCCAGCAGCTTAGCGGTCGGGACAGGGGAAACAGATACGCAGTATTTT. Residues: CASSLAVGTGETDTQYF.

The V and J genes are TRBV6-5 and TRBJ1-1; tentatively, D is TRBD1 (5 bases). Germline CDR1 MNHEY, CDR2 SVGAGI. The CDR3 totals 14 residues. With 6 bases removed from V and 3 bases from J, the gap between germline ends came to 14 bases. CDR3 loop: CASSPGLEYTEAFF. CDR3 nucleotides: TGTGCCAGCAGCCCAGGGTTAGAGTACACTGAAGCTTTCTTT.

The gene calls are TRBV10-3 and TRBJ2-3; TRBD2 agrees at 8 bases. With V trimmed by 4 bases and J by 2 bases, 11 bases remained unmatched. CDR3 size: 17 residues. CDR1 and CDR2 from the germline V gene are ENHRY and SYGVKD. The chain's CDR3 is CAISAIPAGESTDTQYF. CDR3 nucleotides: TGTGCCATCAGTGCCATACCAGCGGGGGAGTCCACAGATACGCAGTATTTT.

The chain employs TRBV4-3 and TRBJ1-5; perhaps TRBD1 as D (5 bases). Germline V gene sequence: CDR1 LGHNA, CDR2 YSLEER. The CDR3 loop spans 16 amino acids. V lost 0 bases to trimming and J lost 6 bases, with 15 bases between them. DNA for the CDR3: TGCGCCAGCAGCCAAGAATTCGGGGGTTCTGGTCAGCCCCAGCATTTT. Translating gives CASSQEFGGSGQPQHF.

This clone was seen only a few times. The chain carries TRBV10-2 and TRBJ1-2; 10 bases are shared with TRBD1. This CDR3 comprises 14 residues. V lost 0 bases and J lost 13; bases outside the gene matches: 8. Germline V gene data show CDR1 as WSHSY and CDR2 as SAAADI. The CDR3 DNA reads as TGCGCCAGCAGTGAGTCACGGACAGGGGGTGTCCCCACCTTC. It is translated as CASSESRTGGVPTF.

V and J are TRBV28 and TRBJ1-4, with TRBD1 matching over 7 bases. Germline V CDR1 and CDR2: MDHEN, SYDVKM. Trimming cost V 5 bases and J 0 bases; bases outside gene matches: 6. This CDR3 comprises 16 residues. Here the CDR3 reads CASSPYRGTTNEKLFF. Here the CDR3 DNA reads TGTGCCAGCAGTCCGTACAGGGGTACAACTAATGAAAAACTGTTTTTT.

The chain links TRBV5-1 to TRBJ1-3; 9 bases match TRBD1. Germline-derived CDR1 and CDR2 are SGHRS and YFSETQ. V lost 0 bases and J lost 3; bases outside the gene matches: 4. The CDR3 is made up of 16 amino acids. The CDR3 loop reads CASSLGGQGYGNTIYF. The DNA for the CDR3 is TGCGCCAGCAGCTTGGGCGGACAGGGGTATGGAAACACCATATATTTT. Drawing the rest from reference TRBV5-1 and TRBJ1-3, the complete variable domain is KAGVTQTPRYLIKTRGQQVTLSCSPISGHRSVSWYQQTPGQGLQFLFEYFSETQRNKGNFPGRFSGRQFSNSRSEMNVSTLELGDSALYLCASSLGGQGYGNTIYFGEGSWLTVV.